The 8 T cell receptor beta chains below were found in one sample sequenced in a study of T cells in tuberculosis. Some clones are missing from TCRdb's copy, which holds only in-frame ones; the method was immunoSEQ multiplex PCR. This table has roughly 92,000 clones, roughly 90% appearing once. Thawed, overnight-rested PBMC were stained with GMM-loaded CD1B tetramer, viability dye and anti-CD3, then sorted. The lipid loaded on the CD1B tetramers was C32 glucose monomycolate from Rhodococcus equi. Sample: CD1b-GMM tetramer-negative cells sorted from PBMCs. The origin of the receptors is an adult woman with latent tuberculosis.

Points on this clone: No conserved phenylalanine or tryptophan is present at the end of the CDR3, so a read error is the likely explanation. The genes are TRBV30 and TRBJ1-5, with D perhaps TRBD1 (5 bases). In germline, CDR1 is GTSNPN, CDR2 SVGIG (reference sequence). This CDR3 is 13 amino acids long. Trimming shortened V by 5 bases and J by 5 bases, and 13 bases separated the two germline ends. CDR3 sequence (DNA): TGTGCCTGGGCAACAGGAACCGATCAGCCCCAGCATCTT. Protein: CAWATGTDQPQHL.

Remarks on this clone: A read error may account for a junction end that differs from germline. The chain is built from TRBV18 and TRBJ2-5; the match to TRBD1 covers 8 bases. The germline V gene encodes CDR1 KGHSH and CDR2 LQKENI. CDR3 length: 17 amino acids. The CDR3, as DNA: TGTGCCAGCTCAGCACCCCGTATCGGCAGGGGGCTGGAGACCCAGTACTTC. The encoded protein is CASSAPRIGRGLETQYF.

V is TRBV19 and J is TRBJ1-1, with no clear D. Trimming stripped 11 bases from V and 5 bases from J, with 21 bases between. The CDR3 length is 14 residues. Germline-derived CDR1 and CDR2 are LNHDA and SQIVND (reference sequence). In DNA, the CDR3 is TGTGCCTCAACAGTATTAGGTGGAAAAACTGAAGCTTTCTTT. Translated, it gives CASTVLGGKTEAFF.

The genes are TRBV27 and TRBJ2-7; a possible D gene is TRBD1 (6 bases). V was trimmed by 4 bases and J by 5 bases, leaving 15 bases between them. The V gene's germline CDR1 is MNHEY and CDR2 SMNVEV (reference sequence). The CDR3 contains 14 residues. In nucleotides, the CDR3 is TGTGCCAGCAGTTCAGTGCCTTACAGGGACGAGCAGTACTTC. Its protein is CASSSVPYRDEQYF.

The chain has TRBV7-9 and TRBJ2-1; 10 bases fit TRBD1. CDR1 and CDR2 (germline): SEHNR, FQNEAQ (reference sequence). The CDR3 has 16 residues. V shed 5 bases and J 7 bases; nucleotides not matched to a gene: 11. The CDR3 DNA sequence: TGTGCCAGCAGCCTAGGCGAGGGGACAGGGGTAAATGAGCAGTTCTTC. Encoded protein: CASSLGEGTGVNEQFF.

The chain links TRBV5-1 to TRBJ2-3; D call uncertain. Germline CDR1 reads SGHRS; CDR2 reads YFSETQ. V was trimmed by 2 bases and J by 4 bases, leaving 8 bases between them. This CDR3 is 13 amino acids long. CDR3 region: CASSLIASDTQYF. Here the CDR3 DNA reads TGCGCCAGCAGCTTAATAGCCTCAGATACGCAGTATTTT.

This chain links TRBV15 with TRBJ2-2; TRBD2 matches 9 bases. CDR3 length: 18 amino acids. The V segment lost 0 bases and the J segment 5 bases; nucleotides outside the gene matches: 10. CDR1 is LNHNV, CDR2 YYDKDF, per germline (reference sequence). The CDR3 DNA reads as TGTGCCACCAGCAGAGATGGTGCGGGGGGGCCAAGGACCGGGGAGCTGTTTTTT. Translated, it gives CATSRDGAGGPRTGELFF. Using reference TRBV15 and TRBJ2-2 for the parts outside the CDR3, the full variable domain is DAMVIQNPRYQVTQFGKPVTLSCSQTLNHNVMYWYQQKSSQAPKLLFHYYDKDFNNEADTPDNFQSRRPNTSFCFLDIRSPGLGDTAMYLCATSRDGAGGPRTGELFFGEGSRLTVL.

This chain links TRBV5-8 with TRBJ2-2; maybe TRBD2 (6 bases). With 4 bases removed from V and 4 bases from J, the gap between germline ends came to 14 bases. This CDR3 region has 15 residues. Per germline, CDR1 SGHTS and CDR2 YDEGEE. The CDR3 bases are TGTGCCAGCAGCCCTGTACGGGGGTCCACCGGGGAGCTGTTTTTT. It encodes CASSPVRGSTGELFF.